Presented here are 2 T cell receptor beta chains from one specimen sequenced in a study of cytomegalovirus exposure and HLA in healthy donors. The PCR ran on 60 Vbeta and 13 Jbeta primers. The data were produced by immunoSEQ multiplex PCR, yet TCRdb's version contains in-frame clones alone and is incomplete. The data show around 78,000 clones, 80% seen once. Sequencing was done on a sample of PBMCs. These receptors came from a male donor in good health and CMV-seronegative.

The V call is TRBV21-1, the J call TRBJ1-2; TRBD1 is the table's D call, not checked against the DNA. TRBV21-1 is termed a pseudogene. CDR3 length: 16 amino acids. The CDR3 region has the DNA TGTGCCAGCCTACCCAAGTTAACCTACAGGGGAGATGGCTACACCTTC. This codes for CASLPKLTYRGDGYTF.

The chain recombines TRBV30 with TRBJ2-5; 7 bases are a match to TRBD1. The J call may be incorrect, as the DNA end agrees better with TRBJ2-7. This CDR3 spans 14 amino acids. The germline CDR1 and CDR2 sequences are GTSNPN and SVGIG (reference sequence). The CDR3, as DNA: TGTGCCTGGAATACAGGGGTTTCTCCATACGAGCAGTACTTC. The encoded protein is CAWNTGVSPYEQYF.